Listed below are T cell receptor beta chains from one sample, sequenced in a study of T cell responses to AZD1222 COVID-19 vaccine. Method: immunoSEQ multiplex PCR; TCRdb's copy keeps in-frame clones and lacks some. The repertoire holds 110,000 or so clones, with 90% to 95% as singletons. The sequencing here drew on peripheral blood, taken on day 0 of AZD1222 vaccination. These receptor sequences come from an adult in good health. Both conserved end residues are part of each CDR3. The D gene is left open where the match is weak.

D	V	J	DNA	CDR3
.	TRBV6-2/TRBV6-3	TRBJ2-1	TGTGCCAGCAGTTACGACTTTTACAATGAGCAGTTCTTC	CASSYDFYNEQFF
TRBD2	TRBV9	TRBJ2-1	TGTGCCAGCAGCCCAACTAGCGGTGCCTACAATGAGCAGTTCTTC	CASSPTSGAYNEQFF
TRBD2	TRBV2	TRBJ2-5	TGTGCCAGCAGTGGAGCTAGCGGGGGGGCAGAGACCCAGTACTTC	CASSGASGGAETQYF
.	TRBV7-8	TRBJ2-2	TGTGCCAGCAGCCGCCGCTGGGGCCAGGGGAACACCGGGGAGCTGTTTTTT	CASSRRWGQGNTGELFF
TRBD1	TRBV4-1	TRBJ1-6	TGCGCCAGCAGCCAGACCGGGACAGGAAAAAATTCACCCCTCCACTTT	CASSQTGTGKNSPLHF
.	TRBV29-1	TRBJ2-2	TGCAGCGTTGTCCGCGGGACGAACACCGGGGAGCTGTTTTTT	CSVVRGTNTGELFF
TRBD2	TRBV2	TRBJ2-7	TGTGCCAGCAGTGGCGGGACTAGCGGGCGGGGGTTGTGGCAGTACTTC	CASSGGTSGRGLWQYF
TRBD2	TRBV19	TRBJ2-3	TGTGCCAGTAGTGATCGGGAGGGCCGCCGGGCGCAGTATTTT	CASSDREGRRAQYF
.	TRBV7-2	TRBJ1-4	TGTGCCAGCAGCTTAACCGGATGGATAAGTGAAAAACTGTTTTTT	CASSLTGWISEKLFF
.	TRBV7-2	TRBJ1-1	TGTGCCAGCAGCTTAGCCCGATCGGGTCCTGAAGCTTTCTTT	CASSLARSGPEAFF
.	TRBV30	TRBJ1-2	TGTGCCTGGAGTCTGGCAGTACAAGCTAACTATGGCTACACCTTC	CAWSLAVQANYGYTF